This TCR beta chain was sequenced during a study of T cell responses to AZD1222 COVID-19 vaccine. Findings and caveats of the study: The study found vaccine-associated CD4 TCRs spanning spike, dominant at 160-218 and 743-854. The sample set comprised mostly white British donors with more females, and clonal diversity was possibly underestimated.

Sequencing used immunoSEQ multiplex PCR; TCRdb keeps in-frame clones, though not all of them. The sample shows fewer than 75,000 clones, about nine tenths of them seen only once. The CDR3 spans 14 residues. Unmatched junction bases numbered 7, after V lost 7 bases and J lost 2 bases. CDR1 and CDR2 (germline): MGHDK, SYGVNS. About this clone itself: Its antigen remains unknown.

The rearrangement joins TRBV25-1 to TRBJ2-5; 7 bases are shared with TRBD1. This TCR was sampled from an adult who received the MenACWY meningococcal vaccine as a control. The sequenced sample was peripheral blood, obtained 28 days after the second dose of the MenACWY control vaccine. The CDR3 is CASKGLGQQETQYF. For the CDR3, the DNA is TGTGCCAGCAAGGGCTTGGGACAGCAAGAGACCCAGTACTTC.